This TCR beta chain stems from a study of PD-1 blockade in classical Hodgkin lymphoma. Whole-study context: Every 2 weeks, patients got 3 mg/kg intravenous nivolumab. Study-wide results and caveats: Newly diagnosed patients and complete responders had comparable diversity at baseline.

About this clone itself: The antigen remains undetermined.

This table comes from immunoSEQ multiplex PCR, and its TCRdb copy is limited to in-frame clones, with some not included. The repertoire holds about 14,000 clones, roughly 86% seen once, with approximately 4.2% in the top ten. CDR3 length: 16 amino acids. CDR1 is GTSNPN, CDR2 SVGIG, per germline (reference sequence). Trimming stripped 8 bases from V and 0 bases from J, with 22 bases between. The patients all showed relapse after autologous stem cell transplantation, while their brentuximab vedotin exposure varied. Complete response, partial response or progressive disease made up the best responses. The gene calls are TRBV30 and TRBJ1-2; maybe TRBD1 (6 bases). This receptor was obtained from a human donor with classical Hodgkin lymphoma. The specimen was peripheral blood mononuclear cells (PBMCs), collected at baseline. The CDR3 loop is CARESGQRNSNYGYTF. The DNA for the CDR3 is TGTGCCAGGGAGAGCGGACAGCGTAACTCTAACTATGGCTACACCTTC.